These 17 T cell receptor beta chains originate from one sample sequenced in a study of CD8 T cells in ankylosing spondylitis. TCRdb fed the 5' RACE reads into MiXCR, producing one record per CDR3 protein. The data show some 30,000 distinct CDR3 sequences, 12% to 15% seen once. Source material: blood. The receptors stem from a male donor with ankylosing spondylitis or in good health (not recorded which).

A few counts support this clonotype. The V gene is TRBV20-1, the J gene TRBJ1-3; D may be TRBD1 (5 bases). V was trimmed by 7 bases and J by 2 bases, leaving 15 bases between them. Germline V gives CDR1 DFQATT, CDR2 SNEGSKA (reference sequence). The CDR3 loop spans 14 amino acids. CDR3 DNA: TGCAGTGTCGGGGGGAAAGGCGCTGGAAACACCATATATTTT. Protein: CSVGGKGAGNTIYF.

The chain combines TRBV6-2 or TRBV6-3 with TRBJ1-1, with D possibly TRBD1 on 5 matching bases. The CDR3 has 12 residues. CDR1 MNHEY and CDR2 SVGEGT come from the germline V gene. Trimming took 8 bases from V and 4 from J, leaving 11 bases between them. CDR3 residues: CASGSGGTEAFF. CDR3 nucleotide sequence: TGTGCCAGCGGGTCCGGGGGCACTGAAGCTTTCTTT.

In this sample, this clonotype turned up a few times. V gene TRBV5-1 combines with J gene TRBJ2-5, with D unclear. This CDR3 is built from 14 residues. With 3 bases removed from V and 1 base from J, the gap between germline ends came to 10 bases. Germline V gives CDR1 SGHRS, CDR2 YFSETQ. This chain's CDR3 is CASSSPGFQETQYF. The CDR3 nucleotides are TGCGCCAGCAGCTCCCCCGGGTTCCAAGAGACCCAGTACTTC.

This chain links TRBV7-2 with TRBJ2-3; D remains ambiguous. V shed 2 bases and J shed 1 base, with 10 bases lying between them. The CDR3 runs to 15 residues. Germline V gene data show CDR1 as SGHTA and CDR2 as FQGNSA. The CDR3 loop is CASSLMWSGTDTQYF. The CDR3 nucleotides read TGTGCCAGCAGCTTAATGTGGTCGGGCACAGATACGCAGTATTTT. Full variable domain (outside the CDR3, taken from reference TRBV7-2 and TRBJ2-3): GAGVSQSPSNKVTEKGKDVELRCDPISGHTALYWYRQSLGQGLEFLIYFQGNSAPDKSGLPSDRFSAERTGGSVSTLTIQRTQQEDSAVYLCASSLMWSGTDTQYFGPGTRLTVL.

The gene calls are TRBV5-1 and TRBJ2-3; possible D gene TRBD2, 6 bases. CDR1 SGHRS and CDR2 YFSETQ come from the germline V gene. With 4 bases removed from V and 0 bases from J, the gap between germline ends came to 9 bases. The CDR3 totals 14 residues. The CDR3 bases are TGCGCCAGCAGCGCGGGGACTAGCACAGATACGCAGTATTTT. Its protein is CASSAGTSTDTQYF.

In this sample, this clonotype turned up a few times. The chain employs TRBV4-3 and TRBJ2-2; 13 bases are shared with TRBD2. Germline V gives CDR1 LGHNA, CDR2 YSLEER. Germline trimming cut 4 bases from V and 6 bases from J; bases unmatched to any gene: 5. The CDR3 is 16 residues long. The CDR3 sequence: CASSLGTSGVSGELFF. The CDR3 region has the DNA TGCGCCAGCAGCCTCGGGACTAGCGGGGTTTCCGGGGAGCTGTTTTTT.

This clonotype was observed a handful of times. The gene calls are TRBV4-2 and TRBJ1-4; unclear D gene. Germline CDR1 reads LGHNA; CDR2 reads YNFKEQ. The CDR3 length is 12 residues. The V end lost 5 bases, the J end lost 7 bases, and 8 bases lay between the germline ends. The CDR3 DNA sequence: TGTGCCAGCAGCGGTTTGGGTGAAAAACTGTTTTTT. This sequence encodes CASSGLGEKLFF.

This clonotype was observed a handful of times. The chain has TRBV29-1 and TRBJ2-2; D is undetermined. The germline V gene has CDR1 SQVTM and CDR2 ANQGSEA. Trimming removed 4 bases from V and 0 bases from J, with 9 bases in between. The CDR3 length is 14 residues. CDR3 sequence: CSVAGGSNTGELFF. Here the CDR3 DNA reads TGCAGCGTTGCGGGCGGTTCGAACACCGGGGAGCTGTTTTTT.

V gene TRBV29-1 combines with J gene TRBJ2-3, with D tentatively TRBD1 (8 bases). The CDR3 consists of 13 residues. Germline V gene data show CDR1 as SQVTM and CDR2 as ANQGSEA. Trimming shortened V by 4 bases and J by 4 bases, and 12 bases separated the two germline ends. The CDR3 sequence: CSVGQGRADTQYF. CDR3 bases: TGCAGCGTTGGACAGGGGAGGGCAGATACGCAGTATTTT.

This sequence joins TRBV5-4 and TRBJ2-3, with 9 bases lining up with TRBD2. The CDR3 totals 16 residues. V dropped 3 bases and J dropped 5; count of bases not matched to a gene: 10. The germline V gene encodes CDR1 SGHNT and CDR2 YYREEE (reference sequence). The CDR3, as DNA: TGTGCCAGCAGCTCTAAGACTAGCGGTCTGAGAGATACGCAGTATTTT. Its protein is CASSSKTSGLRDTQYF.

This sequence joins TRBV7-3 and TRBJ2-3; possible D gene TRBD1, 5 bases. The V end was cut by 1 base, the J end by 6 bases, with 11 bases between. The CDR3 totals 14 residues. In germline, CDR1 is SGHTA, CDR2 FQGTGA. The CDR3 DNA reads TGTGCCAGCAGCTTAAATGGGGCCCCCGATACGCAGTATTTT. Protein: CASSLNGAPDTQYF. The variable domain in full, with the rest retrieved from reference TRBV7-3 and TRBJ2-3, is GAGVSQTPSNKVTEKGKYVELRCDPISGHTALYWYRQSLGQGPEFLIYFQGTGAADDSGLPNDRFFAVRPEGSVSTLKIQRTERGDSAVYLCASSLNGAPDTQYFGPGTRLTVL.

The rearrangement uses TRBV29-1 and TRBJ2-2, with D uncertain. Trimming removed 5 bases at V and 6 bases at J, with 13 bases between. Germline V gene lookup returns CDR1 SQVTM and CDR2 ANQGSEA. The CDR3 spans 13 residues. CDR3 sequence reads: CSVSKALSGELFF. In DNA form, the CDR3 reads TGCAGCGTTTCAAAGGCTTTGTCCGGGGAGCTGTTTTTT.

This clonotype was seen a handful of times. The rearrangement uses TRBV20-1 and TRBJ2-6; 7 bases map to TRBD2. This CDR3 is built from 14 residues. CDR1 DFQATT and CDR2 SNEGSKA come from the germline V gene (reference sequence). The ends lost 3 bases at V and 6 bases at J; junction bases unmatched: 5. CDR3 in DNA: TGCAGTGCTAGTAACGGGAGGATGGCCAACGTCCTGACTTTC. This sequence encodes CSASNGRMANVLTF.

The chain has TRBV11-1 and TRBJ2-2; possible D gene TRBD1, 6 bases. V dropped 8 bases and J dropped 1 base, with 8 bases sitting between them. This CDR3 region has 13 residues. CDR1 SGHAT and CDR2 FQDESV come from the germline V gene (reference sequence). CDR3 protein: CASAGVNTGELFF. DNA of the CDR3: TGTGCCAGCGCAGGGGTGAACACCGGGGAGCTGTTTTTT.

The chain uses TRBV6-2 or TRBV6-3 and TRBJ2-7; D is undetermined. V was trimmed by 6 bases and J by 3 bases, leaving 18 bases between them. Per the germline V gene, CDR1 is MNHEY and CDR2 is SVGEGT. CDR3 length: 15 amino acids. The CDR3 loop is CASRKDPSLIYEQYV. In nucleotides, the CDR3 is TGTGCCAGCAGGAAGGACCCGTCACTTATCTACGAGCAGTACGTC.

This clonotype turned up a few times. The rearrangement links TRBV10-3 to TRBJ1-1; 8 nucleotides agree with TRBD1. Per the germline V gene, CDR1 is ENHRY and CDR2 is SYGVKD. There are 13 residues in the CDR3. Trimming took 8 bases from V and 3 from J; bases not matched to a gene: 5. For the CDR3, the DNA is TGTGCCATCTCCGGGACAGGAGACACTGAAGCTTTCTTT. Translating it yields CAISGTGDTEAFF.

This clonotype has ten or more counts. CDR3 DNA sequence: TGTGCCAGCAGCTTTTCCGGGACAGGGGGTTTCTTT. Its translation is CASSFSGTGGFF. The chain couples TRBV7-9 to TRBJ1-1; 11 nucleotides align to TRBD1. CDR1 and CDR2 from the germline V gene are SEHNR and FQNEAQ (reference sequence). With V trimmed by 3 bases and J by 13 bases, 4 bases remained unmatched. CDR3 length: 12 residues.